This T cell receptor beta chain was found in a study of T cell changes during pregnancy in multiple sclerosis. The germline CDR1 and CDR2 sequences are LGHNA and YSLEER. The CDR3 covers 16 residues. The junction had 8 bases not matched to a gene; V was cut back by 0 bases and J by 4 bases. Only in-frame clones appear in the TCRdb table, and some are missing; sequencing was by immunoSEQ multiplex PCR. The sample consists of tens of thousands of clones, about 94% of them appearing once. The TCR originated in a female donor with multiple sclerosis, enrolled in a pregnancy study. Sequencing used CD4+ T cells from peripheral blood mononuclear cells, obtained in the second trimester of pregnancy. The rearrangement joins TRBV4-3 to TRBJ1-1; 7 bases agree with TRBD1. CDR3: CASSQEEGALVTEAFF. The CDR3 DNA reads as TGCGCCAGCAGCCAAGAGGAGGGGGCGCTGGTCACTGAAGCTTTCTTT.